The clone carrying this TCR beta chain came up a few times. These data are taken from a study of beta chain features in type 1 diabetes. Sequencing targeted expressed TCRB transcripts, as all isolated RNA had been reverse transcribed. Repertoires were generated with immunoSEQ multiplex PCR, while TCRdb's copy carries only in-frame clones and drops some. Altogether around 340,000 clones are present, less than 20% being singletons, with the ten largest covering under 0.05%. The CDR3 is made up of 13 amino acids. Germline-derived CDR1 and CDR2 are SGHTA and FQGTGA. The V end was cut by 6 bases, the J end by 5 bases, with 13 bases between.

The source of this sequence is a woman aged 18 to 35 in good health. J is TRBJ1-2 and V is TRBV7-3, with D possibly matching TRBD1 (5 bases). The sequencing sample was made of naive CD4+ T cells from blood. The CDR3 nucleotides read TGTGCCAGCAGTCCAGGGCATCAGTATGGCTACACCTTC. The encoded protein is CASSPGHQYGYTF.